These 15 T cell receptor beta chains share one sample of origin, sequenced in a study of blood T cell repertoires in COVID-19. Assay: immunoSEQ multiplex PCR; the TCRdb copy retains only in-frame clones and omits some. This table holds about 310,000 clones, roughly 90% found once. Sequenced input: peripheral blood. These receptors originate from a woman between 40 and 50 years old with COVID-19, enrolled during active disease.

The chain recombines TRBV5-1 with TRBJ2-3, with D tentatively TRBD2 (7 bases). CDR1 and CDR2 (germline): SGHRS, YFSETQ. The CDR3 has 15 residues. The V and J ends lost 2 bases and 4 bases respectively, with 14 bases between them. The CDR3 region is CASSLAGGPPDTQYF. The DNA for the CDR3 is TGCGCCAGCAGCTTAGCCGGGGGGCCCCCAGATACGCAGTATTTT.

The table lists this clone with a few counts. This chain uses TRBV7-9 with TRBJ2-5; the D gene is possibly TRBD1 (5 bases). V shed 5 bases and J shed 3 bases, with 16 bases lying between them. Germline V CDR1 and CDR2: SEHNR, FQNEAQ (reference sequence). CDR3 length equals 15 residues. In DNA, the CDR3 is TGTGCCAGCAGCGTAATCCCTCAAGGGGAAGAGACCCAGTACTTC. It codes for CASSVIPQGEETQYF. Full variable domain (outside the CDR3, taken from reference TRBV7-9 and TRBJ2-5): DTGVSQNPRHKITKRGQNVTFRCDPISEHNRLYWYRQTLGQGPEFLTYFQNEAQLEKSRLLSDRFSAERPKGSFSTLEIQRTEQGDSAMYLCASSVIPQGEETQYFGPGTRLLVL.

The DNA of the CDR3 is TGTGCCAGCAGCAATCGGGGGGATAGCAATCAGCCCCAGCATTTT. Translation gives CASSNRGDSNQPQHF. The chain carries TRBV28 and TRBJ1-5, with a possible D match to TRBD1 (5 bases). The CDR3 spans 15 residues. Germline V gene data show CDR1 as MDHEN and CDR2 as SYDVKM. V gave up 6 bases and J gave up 0 bases, with 12 bases separating them.

The V gene is TRBV5-4, the J gene TRBJ1-1; 10 bases are shared with TRBD1. CDR1 and CDR2 (germline): SGHNT, YYREEE (reference sequence). The V segment lost 3 bases and the J segment 8 bases; nucleotides outside the gene matches: 10. The CDR3 totals 15 residues. The CDR3 protein is CASSWNRGQGIEAFF. The CDR3 region has the DNA TGTGCCAGCAGCTGGAATAGGGGACAGGGGATCGAAGCTTTCTTT. Filled out from reference TRBV5-4 and TRBJ1-1, the complete variable domain reads ETGVTQSPTHLIKTRGQQVTLRCSSQSGHNTVSWYQQALGQGPQFIFQYYREEENGRGNFPPRFSGLQFPNYSSELNVNALELDDSALYLCASSWNRGQGIEAFFGQGTRLTVV.

This rearrangement joins TRBV7-8 to TRBJ2-1; D call uncertain. Germline V gene sequence: CDR1 SGHVS, CDR2 FQNEAQ. V was trimmed by 1 base and J by 7 bases, leaving 11 bases between them. The CDR3 is made up of 14 amino acids. The CDR3 DNA follows: TGTGCCAGCAGCTTAGAAGGCACAGAGAATGAGCAGTTCTTC. It codes for CASSLEGTENEQFF. Combining the CDR3 with reference TRBV7-8 and TRBJ2-1 gives the whole variable domain GAGVSQSPRYKVAKRGQDVALRCDPISGHVSLFWYQQALGQGPEFLTYFQNEAQLDKSGLPSDRFFAERPEGSVSTLKIQRTQQEDSAVYLCASSLEGTENEQFFGPGTRLTVL.

The V and J genes are TRBV11-2 and TRBJ2-5; possibly TRBD1 for D (6 bases). This CDR3 has 15 amino acids. Germline CDR1 and CDR2: SGHAT and FQNNGV. Trimming stripped 0 bases from V and 4 bases from J, with 12 bases between. The CDR3 DNA reads TGTGCCAGCAGCTTAGATAGGGGCAGGGGAGAGACCCAGTACTTC. It encodes CASSLDRGRGETQYF.

This chain joins TRBV9 and TRBJ1-2; 11 nucleotides agree with TRBD1. Per germline, CDR1 SGDLS and CDR2 YYNGEE. There are 15 residues in the CDR3. V trimming: 3 bases; J trimming: 4 bases; junction bases outside the gene matches: 5. The CDR3: CASSEGTGGLYGYTF. DNA for the CDR3: TGTGCCAGCAGCGAAGGGACAGGGGGACTCTATGGCTACACCTTC.

This clone appeared a single time. CDR3 DNA sequence: TGTGCCATCAGTGGGACAGGGGGACCCAATCAGCCCCAGCATTTT. Amino acids: CAISGTGGPNQPQHF. The chain uses TRBV10-3 and TRBJ1-5; 10 nucleotides align to TRBD1. The CDR3 sequence is 15 residues long. In germline, CDR1 is ENHRY, CDR2 SYGVKD. After removal of 4 bases from V and 3 bases from J, the junction contained 3 bases not matched to a gene.

This sequence joins TRBV12-1 and TRBJ1-4; whether TRBD1, the table's D call, matches the DNA was not checked. TRBV12-1 is classified as a pseudogene. The CDR3 runs 18 residues. In nucleotides, the CDR3 is TGTGCCAGCAGCTTTAGGTTGGACAGGAAGACCCCTAATGAAAAACTGTTTTTT. Encoded protein: CASSFRLDRKTPNEKLFF.

The rearrangement joins TRBV4-3 to TRBJ1-1, with D maybe TRBD1 (5 bases). This CDR3 spans 14 amino acids. The germline V and J ends were trimmed by 4 bases and 1 base, with 10 bases remaining between them. Germline lookup yields CDR1 LGHNA and CDR2 YSLEER. In DNA form, the CDR3 reads TGCGCCAGCAGCCCTCAGACAGAGAACACTGAAGCTTTCTTT. Its protein product is CASSPQTENTEAFF.

The gene calls are TRBV7-3 and TRBJ2-1; no reliable D call. Per the germline V gene, CDR1 is SGHTA and CDR2 is FQGTGA. V gave up 2 bases and J gave up 2 bases, with 22 bases separating them. CDR3 length equals 19 residues. Here the CDR3 DNA reads TGTGCCAGCAGCTTAGAATCTCCATTAGTACCAGCGCCCTACAATGAGCAGTTCTTC. This encodes CASSLESPLVPAPYNEQFF. Complete variable domain (other parts from reference TRBV7-3 and TRBJ2-1): GAGVSQTPSNKVTEKGKYVELRCDPISGHTALYWYRQSLGQGPEFLIYFQGTGAADDSGLPNDRFFAVRPEGSVSTLKIQRTERGDSAVYLCASSLESPLVPAPYNEQFFGPGTRLTVL.

A word on this clone: The junction departs from germline at one end; a sequencing error may be responsible. V and J are TRBV5-6 and TRBJ1-1, with D uncertain. This CDR3 has 9 amino acids. Germline V gene data show CDR1 as SGHDT and CDR2 as YYEEEE. CDR3 DNA sequence: TGTGCCAGCAGCCCCCTGGAGGGCTTT. Translating gives CASSPLEGF.

This clone was observed once. The chain employs TRBV18 and TRBJ1-1; no firm D call. Germline-derived CDR1 and CDR2 are KGHSH and LQKENI. Deletions cut 3 bases from V and 6 bases from J, with 14 bases between. The CDR3 is 14 residues long. The CDR3 protein is CASSPPEATAEAFF. CDR3 DNA sequence: TGTGCCAGCTCACCCCCAGAGGCAACCGCTGAAGCTTTCTTT.

The chain carries TRBV27 and TRBJ2-7; unclear D gene. CDR1 is MNHEY, CDR2 SMNVEV, per germline (reference sequence). V was clipped by 0 bases and J by 5 bases, with 8 bases between them. The CDR3 spans 13 residues. CDR3 nucleotides: TGTGCCAGCAGTTTATCGAGCGCAAACGAGCAGTACTTC. Translated, it gives CASSLSSANEQYF.

This chain uses TRBV18 with TRBJ1-5; D gene uncertain. Germline CDR1 is KGHSH and CDR2 is LQKENI. V dropped 3 bases and J dropped 6 bases, with 9 bases sitting between them. CDR3 length equals 13 residues. The CDR3 region has the DNA TGTGCCAGCTCACCGTCGGGAAGTCAGCCCCAGCATTTT. The encoded protein is CASSPSGSQPQHF.